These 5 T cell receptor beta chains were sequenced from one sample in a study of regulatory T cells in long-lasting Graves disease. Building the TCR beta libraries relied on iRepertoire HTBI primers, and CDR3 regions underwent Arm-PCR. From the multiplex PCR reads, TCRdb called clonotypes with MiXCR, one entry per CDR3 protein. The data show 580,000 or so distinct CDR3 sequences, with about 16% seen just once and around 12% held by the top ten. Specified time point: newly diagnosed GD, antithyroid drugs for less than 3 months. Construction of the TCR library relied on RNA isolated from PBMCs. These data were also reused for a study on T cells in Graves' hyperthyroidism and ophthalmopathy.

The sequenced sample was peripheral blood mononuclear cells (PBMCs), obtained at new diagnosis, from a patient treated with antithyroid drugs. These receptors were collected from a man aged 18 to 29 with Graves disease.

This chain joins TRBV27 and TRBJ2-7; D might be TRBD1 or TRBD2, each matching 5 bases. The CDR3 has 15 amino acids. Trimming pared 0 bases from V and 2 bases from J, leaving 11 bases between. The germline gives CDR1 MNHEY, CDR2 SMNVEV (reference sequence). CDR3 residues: CASSLSSGTTYEQYF. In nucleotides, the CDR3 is TGTGCCAGCAGTTTATCTTCAGGGACCACCTACGAGCAGTACTTC.

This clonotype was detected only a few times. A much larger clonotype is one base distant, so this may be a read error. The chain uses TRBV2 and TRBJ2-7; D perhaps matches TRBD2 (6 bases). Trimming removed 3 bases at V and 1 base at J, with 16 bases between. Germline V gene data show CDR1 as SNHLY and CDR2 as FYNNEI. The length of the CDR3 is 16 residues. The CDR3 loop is CASSEKGGGISYEQYF. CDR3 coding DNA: TGTGCCAGCAGTGAGAAGGGTGGCGGGATATCCTACGAGCAGTACTTC.

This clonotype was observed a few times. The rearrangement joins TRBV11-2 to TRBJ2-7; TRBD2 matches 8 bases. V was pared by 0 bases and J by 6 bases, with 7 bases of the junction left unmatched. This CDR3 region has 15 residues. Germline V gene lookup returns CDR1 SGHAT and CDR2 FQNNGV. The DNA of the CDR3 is TGTGCCAGCAGCTTAGATACGGGAGGGCCAAGCGAGCAGTACTTC. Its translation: CASSLDTGGPSEQYF.

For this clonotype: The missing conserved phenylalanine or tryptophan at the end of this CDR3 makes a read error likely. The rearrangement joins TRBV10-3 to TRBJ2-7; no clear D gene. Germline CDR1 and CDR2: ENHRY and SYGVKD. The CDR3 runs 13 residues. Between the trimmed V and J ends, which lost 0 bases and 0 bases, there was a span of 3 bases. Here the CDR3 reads CAISESTSYEQYL. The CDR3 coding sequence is TGTGCCATCAGTGAGTCGACCTCCTACGAGCAGTACCTC.

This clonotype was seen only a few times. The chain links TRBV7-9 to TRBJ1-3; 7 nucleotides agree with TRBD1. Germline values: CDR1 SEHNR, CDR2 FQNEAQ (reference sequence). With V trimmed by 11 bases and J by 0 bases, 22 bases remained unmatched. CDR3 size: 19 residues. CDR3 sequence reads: CALRQGTADSRDSGNTIYF. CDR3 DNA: TGTGCCCTTAGGCAGGGGACAGCTGATTCCCGAGACTCTGGAAACACCATATATTTT.